The next 3 T cell receptor beta chains were all read from a single sample in a study of blood T cell repertoires in COVID-19. Produced via immunoSEQ multiplex PCR; TCRdb's table is partial and in-frame only. The sample has over 60,000 clones, 80% to 90% seen once; the top ten hold 8.9%. The sample comprised peripheral blood. Source of these receptors: a man at least 80 years old with acute or convalescent COVID-19.

The chain links TRBV19 to TRBJ2-1, with 7 bases aligning to TRBD2. Looked up from germline, CDR1 is LNHDA and CDR2 is SQIVND (reference sequence). This CDR3 region has 13 residues. V gave up 4 bases and J gave up 7 bases; unmatched junction bases: 4. CDR3 DNA: TGTGCCAGTAGTACTCAAGCGGGGAATGAGCAGTTCTTC. Translated, it gives CASSTQAGNEQFF.

This chain joins TRBV19 and TRBJ1-5; TRBD1 might be the D (6 bases). Trimming shortened V by 5 bases and J by 4 bases, and 18 bases separated the two germline ends. The CDR3 sequence is 16 residues long. Germline V gene data show CDR1 as LNHDA and CDR2 as SQIVND (reference sequence). CDR3 amino acids: CASSPPGQRLNQPQHF. The DNA of the CDR3 is TGTGCCAGTAGTCCCCCGGGACAACGGTTAAATCAGCCCCAGCATTTT.

The V call is TRBV4-1, the J call TRBJ2-3, with a tentative D call TRBD2 (6 bases). Germline V lookup: CDR1 MGHRA, CDR2 YSYEKL. The CDR3 runs 22 residues. V gave up 1 base and J gave up 0 bases, with 29 bases separating them. The chain's CDR3 is CASSQVGLARTAGPSSTDTQYF. The DNA of the CDR3 is TGCGCCAGCAGCCAAGTTGGCCTAGCGCGAACGGCTGGACCAAGTAGCACAGATACGCAGTATTTT.